The entry below gives a single TCR beta chain sequence along with its context. Its antigen is as yet unknown. The data derive from a study of human versus mouse CDR3 diversity and MHC coevolution. As for the study in general: Reportedly, immunoSEQ detects one in 200,000 T cells with minimized PCR bias. Samples had between roughly 0.6 x 10^7 and 1.8 x 10^7 valid reads.

The study's findings and limits: Human CDR3s averaged more deletions and insertions than mouse CDR3s.

V lost 2 bases to trimming and J lost 5 bases, with 18 bases between them. Germline CDR1 and CDR2: MNHEY and SVGAGI. This CDR3 is 16 amino acids long. Produced via immunoSEQ multiplex PCR; TCRdb's table is partial and in-frame only. The table lists 80,000 or so clones, about 94% of them singletons. V usage is TRBV6-5 and J usage is TRBJ1-2; no clear D gene. The sequenced sample consisted of naive CD4+ T cells from blood. The subset: CD45RO-negative CD62L-positive naive CD4 T cells. The receptor was isolated from a person between 25 and 69 years old in good health. In nucleotides, the CDR3 is TGTGCCAGCAGTTACGAATTCAACAGACCCTCTTATGGCTACACCTTC. Translation gives CASSYEFNRPSYGYTF.